This T cell receptor (beta chain) originates from a study of blood T cell repertoires in COVID-19. Recovery among Cohort 3 donors was established by two negative PCRs, clearance, or symptom resolution. Method: immunoSEQ multiplex PCR; TCRdb's copy keeps in-frame clones and lacks some. The repertoire holds a few hundred thousand clones, with around 83% as singletons. The germline V gene encodes CDR1 GTSNPN and CDR2 SVGIG (reference sequence). This CDR3 contains 15 residues. The germline V and J ends were trimmed by 5 bases and 5 bases, with 21 bases remaining between them. V usage is TRBV30 and J usage is TRBJ1-1; no definite D call. The sequencing input was PBMCs or T cells enriched from blood (not recorded which). This sequence originates from a woman aged 45 to 65 who had recovered from COVID-19. The CDR3 DNA sequence: TGTGCCTGGGCGCCTTGGTCGGAGGGTAAGACTGAAGCTTTCTTT. Its protein product is CAWAPWSEGKTEAFF.